Below are 22 T cell receptor beta chains sequenced from a single sample in a study of cytomegalovirus exposure and HLA in healthy donors. The table came from immunoSEQ multiplex PCR; TCRdb's copy has only in-frame clones and leaves some out. Among some 240,000 clones listed, approximately 86% were seen once. Sequences were obtained from PBMCs. These TCRs come from a woman aged 30 to 39 in good health and CMV-seropositive.

Notes on this clone: At one of its ends the junction is not consistent with the germline gene, which may arise from a read error. The V gene is TRBV19, the J gene TRBJ1-1; D perhaps matches TRBD1 (5 bases). Germline V lookup: CDR1 LNHDA, CDR2 SQIVND (reference sequence). CDR3 size: 14 residues. CDR3 sequence reads: CAGRWGDGNTEAFF. Written as DNA, the CDR3 is TGTGCCGGTAGGTGGGGGGATGGGAACACTGAAGCTTTCTTT.

V and J are TRBV30 and TRBJ1-5; possibly TRBD1 for D (5 bases). The CDR3 totals 17 residues. Trimming left V 2 bases short and J 0 bases short, with 17 bases between. From germline, CDR1 is GTSNPN and CDR2 SVGIG (reference sequence). The CDR3 here is CAWSSAGLYYSNQPQHF. The CDR3 DNA reads as TGTGCCTGGAGTTCTGCAGGGCTTTACTATAGCAATCAGCCCCAGCATTTT.

The chain links TRBV6-6 to TRBJ1-1; a weak D match, TRBD1 (5 bases). From germline, CDR1 is MNHNY and CDR2 SVGAGI (reference sequence). The CDR3 extends over 14 amino acids. V was clipped by 6 bases and J by 4 bases, with 15 bases between them. This CDR3 is CASSLYGQGTEAFF. DNA of the CDR3: TGTGCCAGCAGCCTGTACGGTCAGGGCACTGAAGCTTTCTTT.

This chain uses TRBV18 with TRBJ2-7, with TRBD2 matching over 14 bases. This CDR3 comprises 15 residues. Germline CDR1 is KGHSH and CDR2 is LQKENI. Losses at the gene ends were 5 bases for V and 0 bases for J; bases not matched to a gene: 0. The CDR3 loop is CASSGTSGSSYEQYF. The DNA for the CDR3 is TGTGCCAGCTCAGGGACTAGCGGGAGCTCCTACGAGCAGTACTTC.

The gene calls are TRBV9 and TRBJ2-2; TRBD1 matches at 7 bases. The CDR3 consists of 14 residues. Germline V gives CDR1 SGDLS, CDR2 YYNGEE. V shed 2 bases, J shed 5 bases, and the junction held 3 bases outside the gene matches. The CDR3 nucleotides are TGTGCCAGCAGCGTTGTGGACAGGACCGGGGAGCTGTTTTTT. Encoded protein: CASSVVDRTGELFF.

The chain carries TRBV28 and TRBJ2-7; 8 bases map to TRBD2. In germline, CDR1 is MDHEN, CDR2 SYDVKM. CDR3 length: 13 residues. Trimming took 6 bases from V and 1 from J; bases not matched to a gene: 2. The CDR3 here is CASSSGGSYEQYF. The CDR3 region has the DNA TGTGCCAGCAGCTCGGGAGGGTCCTACGAGCAGTACTTC.

The V gene is TRBV11-3, the J gene TRBJ2-3; D is unresolved. Germline V gene data show CDR1 as SGHNT and CDR2 as YENEEA. V lost 5 bases and J 2 bases, leaving 11 bases between the germline ends. This CDR3 comprises 14 residues. The CDR3, as DNA: TGTGCCAGCAGCGGAGAGATTACCACAGATACGCAGTATTTT. This encodes CASSGEITTDTQYF.

V and J are TRBV11-2 and TRBJ2-3; 7 nucleotides line up with TRBD1. J lost 8 bases, V lost 6 bases, and 11 bases had no gene match. Germline V gives CDR1 SGHAT, CDR2 FQNNGV. CDR3 size: 14 residues. The CDR3, as DNA: TGTGCCAGCAGAAGAGAAGGGGGCGGAGGTACGCAGTATTTT. Translated, it gives CASRREGGGGTQYF.

The rearrangement uses TRBV7-8 and TRBJ2-7, with 11 positions matching TRBD2. Germline CDR1 SGHVS, CDR2 FQNEAQ. V dropped 1 base and J dropped 2; count of bases not matched to a gene: 16. There are 20 residues in the CDR3. CDR3 sequence (DNA): TGTGCCAGCAGCTTAGATGGAAGGGACTGGGGGACTAGCGGTACCTACGAGCAGTACTTC. Translating gives CASSLDGRDWGTSGTYEQYF.

The V gene is TRBV27, the J gene TRBJ1-5, with D hard to call. The CDR3 has 13 amino acids. V was trimmed by 4 bases and J by 6 bases, leaving 10 bases between them. Germline CDR1 MNHEY, CDR2 SMNVEV (reference sequence). CDR3 DNA: TGTGCCAGCAGTTGGAGTTGGCTTCAGCCCCAGCATTTT. Residues: CASSWSWLQPQHF.

V gene TRBV5-4 combines with J gene TRBJ2-1; 9 bases fit TRBD2. V was pared by 5 bases and J by 4 bases, with 10 bases of the junction left unmatched. CDR1 and CDR2 (germline): SGHNT, YYREEE (reference sequence). The CDR3 runs 16 residues. The CDR3 DNA reads TGTGCCAGCAGTTCCGCTGGACTAGCGAGATACAATGAGCAGTTCTTC. It translates to CASSSAGLARYNEQFF.

The chain employs TRBV5-1 and TRBJ2-7, with 7 nucleotides matching TRBD2. The CDR3 runs 15 residues. V dropped 4 bases and J dropped 2; count of bases not matched to a gene: 9. CDR1 and CDR2 from the germline V gene are SGHRS and YFSETQ. The CDR3 sequence is CASSGGTTITYEQYF. CDR3 DNA sequence: TGCGCCAGCAGCGGAGGGACTACCATAACCTACGAGCAGTACTTC.

The chain couples TRBV10-3 to TRBJ2-3; 8 bases line up with TRBD2. Unmatched junction bases numbered 11, after V lost 11 bases and J lost 4 bases. There are 14 residues in the CDR3. CDR1 ENHRY and CDR2 SYGVKD come from the germline V gene. CDR3 coding DNA: TGTGCCTCCGAAAGCGGGAGTACCGCAGATACGCAGTATTTT. Translation: CASESGSTADTQYF.

V and J are TRBV15 and TRBJ1-2, with no clear D. The CDR3 loop spans 14 amino acids. The V end lost 0 bases, the J end lost 4 bases, and 9 bases lay between the germline ends. Germline CDR1 reads LNHNV; CDR2 reads YYDKDF (reference sequence). CDR3 sequence reads: CATSREVRLYGYTF. CDR3 in DNA: TGTGCCACCAGCAGAGAAGTCAGGCTCTATGGCTACACCTTC.

The V call is TRBV15, the J call TRBJ2-1, with D perhaps matching TRBD2 (6 bases). Germline assignment: CDR1 LNHNV and CDR2 YYDKDF (reference sequence). The CDR3 runs 15 residues. V was shortened by 2 bases and J by 4 bases, with 12 bases between the two germline ends. The CDR3 DNA reads as TGTGCCACCAGCAGATCGTCTAGCGCGTACAATGAGCAGTTCTTC. It specifies CATSRSSSAYNEQFF.

This rearrangement joins TRBV27 to TRBJ1-1, with D maybe TRBD1 (5 bases). The CDR3 is 13 amino acids. From germline, CDR1 is MNHEY and CDR2 SMNVEV (reference sequence). The V end was cut by 7 bases, the J end by 6 bases, with 15 bases between. The CDR3 sequence is CASTLSGGSEAFF. As DNA, the CDR3 is TGTGCCAGCACCCTTTCGGGGGGATCTGAAGCTTTCTTT.

The rearrangement joins TRBV7-9 to TRBJ2-7, with 9 nucleotides matching TRBD2. The CDR3 extends over 15 amino acids. The germline V gene encodes CDR1 SEHNR and CDR2 FQNEAQ (reference sequence). V was clipped by 2 bases and J by 5 bases; unmatched bases: 7. As DNA, the CDR3 is TGTGCCAGCAGCTTATTGACTAGCGGAGGTGACGAGCAGTACTTC. Translating it yields CASSLLTSGGDEQYF.

The rearrangement uses TRBV7-9 and TRBJ2-2, with TRBD2 matching 7 bases. CDR3 length: 16 residues. CDR1 and CDR2 (germline): SEHNR, FQNEAQ (reference sequence). J gave up 6 bases and V 5 bases, and 12 bases lay outside the gene matches. DNA for the CDR3: TGTGCCAGCAGCATGGGAGGGACGGTAATCGCCGGGGAGCTGTTTTTT. Residues: CASSMGGTVIAGELFF.

The J gene is TRBJ1-5, the V gene TRBV19; 10 bases align to TRBD1. The trim removed 3 bases at V and 7 bases at J, leaving 9 bases unmatched. Germline lookup yields CDR1 LNHDA and CDR2 SQIVND (reference sequence). This CDR3 has 16 residues. DNA of the CDR3: TGTGCCAGTAGTATGATCTTAGGGACAGGGGTGCAGCCCCAGCATTTT. Protein product: CASSMILGTGVQPQHF.

This chain joins TRBV5-1 and TRBJ2-7; 12 nucleotides match TRBD1. The V and J ends lost 3 bases and 6 bases, in that order; junction bases with no gene match: 10. Germline V gene sequence: CDR1 SGHRS, CDR2 YFSETQ. The CDR3 extends over 16 amino acids. The CDR3 DNA is TGCGCCAGCAGCTATAAAACCGGGACAGGGGGCACCGAGCAGTACTTC. Encoded protein: CASSYKTGTGGTEQYF.

This chain uses TRBV27 with TRBJ2-3; D is unresolved. CDR3 size: 15 residues. Germline assignment: CDR1 MNHEY and CDR2 SMNVEV (reference sequence). V lost 3 bases to trimming and J lost 0 bases, with 10 bases between them. The DNA of the CDR3 is TGTGCCAGCAGTTTGCGACACCTTAGCACAGATACGCAGTATTTT. This gives the protein CASSLRHLSTDTQYF.

The chain joins TRBV27 to TRBJ2-1, with TRBD2 matching over 14 bases. Germline CDR1 reads MNHEY; CDR2 reads SMNVEV (reference sequence). The CDR3 has 15 amino acids. Losses at the gene ends were 5 bases for V and 7 bases for J; bases not matched to a gene: 4. CDR3 sequence (DNA): TGTGCCAGCAGTGGACTAGCGGGAGGCTTAAATGAGCAGTTCTTC. The encoded protein is CASSGLAGGLNEQFF.